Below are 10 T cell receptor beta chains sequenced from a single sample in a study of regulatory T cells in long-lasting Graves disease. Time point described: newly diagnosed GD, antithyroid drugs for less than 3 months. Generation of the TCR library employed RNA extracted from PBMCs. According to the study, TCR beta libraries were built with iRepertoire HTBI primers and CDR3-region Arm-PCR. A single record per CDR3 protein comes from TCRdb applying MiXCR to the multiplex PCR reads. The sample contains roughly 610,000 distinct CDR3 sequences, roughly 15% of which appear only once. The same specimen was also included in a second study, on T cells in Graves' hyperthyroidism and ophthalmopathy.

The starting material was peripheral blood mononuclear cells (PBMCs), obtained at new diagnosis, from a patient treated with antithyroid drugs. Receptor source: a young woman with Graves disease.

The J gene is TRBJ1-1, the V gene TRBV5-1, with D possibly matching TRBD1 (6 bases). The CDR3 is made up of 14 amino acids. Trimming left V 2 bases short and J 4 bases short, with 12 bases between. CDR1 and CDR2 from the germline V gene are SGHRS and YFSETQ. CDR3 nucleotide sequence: TGCGCCAGCAGCTTATCAGGGGCGGCCACTGAAGCTTTCTTT. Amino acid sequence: CASSLSGAATEAFF.

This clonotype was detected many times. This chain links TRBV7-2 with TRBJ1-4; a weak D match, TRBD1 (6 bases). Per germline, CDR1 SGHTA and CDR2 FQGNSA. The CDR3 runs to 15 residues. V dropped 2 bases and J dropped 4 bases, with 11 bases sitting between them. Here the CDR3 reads CASSLFGGYNEKLFF. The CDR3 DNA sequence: TGTGCCAGCAGCTTATTCGGGGGCTATAATGAAAAACTGTTTTTT.

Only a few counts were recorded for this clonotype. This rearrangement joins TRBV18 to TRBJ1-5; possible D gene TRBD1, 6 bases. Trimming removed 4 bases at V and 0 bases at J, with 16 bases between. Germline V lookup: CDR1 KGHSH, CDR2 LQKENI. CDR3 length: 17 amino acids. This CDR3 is CASSRMGGSDSNQPQHF. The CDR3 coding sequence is TGTGCCAGCTCACGGATGGGGGGCAGCGATAGCAATCAGCCCCAGCATTTT.

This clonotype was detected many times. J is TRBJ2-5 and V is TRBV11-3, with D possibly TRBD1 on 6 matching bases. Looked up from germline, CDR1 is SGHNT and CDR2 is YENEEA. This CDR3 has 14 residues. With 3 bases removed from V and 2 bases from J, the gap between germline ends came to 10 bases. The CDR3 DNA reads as TGTGCCAGCAGCTTGGGGACAACTCAAGAGACCCAGTACTTC. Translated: CASSLGTTQETQYF.

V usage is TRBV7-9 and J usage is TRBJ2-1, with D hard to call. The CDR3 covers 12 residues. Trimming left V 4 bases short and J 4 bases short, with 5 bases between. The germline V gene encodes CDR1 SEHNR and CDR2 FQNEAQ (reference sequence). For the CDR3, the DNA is TGTGCCAGCAGCTCTAAATACAATGAGCAGTTCTTC. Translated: CASSSKYNEQFF.

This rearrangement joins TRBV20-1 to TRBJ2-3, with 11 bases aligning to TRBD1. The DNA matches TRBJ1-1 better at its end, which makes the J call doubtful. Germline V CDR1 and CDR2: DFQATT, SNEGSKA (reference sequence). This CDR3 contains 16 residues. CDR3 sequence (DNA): TGCAGTGCCCCTCGGCGGGACAGGGGGGTGTGGACTGAAGCTTTCTTT. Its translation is CSAPRRDRGVWTEAFF.

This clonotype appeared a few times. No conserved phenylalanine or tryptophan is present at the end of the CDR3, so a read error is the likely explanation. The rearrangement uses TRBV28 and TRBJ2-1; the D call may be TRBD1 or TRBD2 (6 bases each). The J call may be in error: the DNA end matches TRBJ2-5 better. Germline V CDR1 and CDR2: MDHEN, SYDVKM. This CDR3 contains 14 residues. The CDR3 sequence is CASRRGGPKETQYL. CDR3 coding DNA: TGTGCCAGCAGGCGAGGGGGGCCAAAAGAGACCCAGTACCTC.

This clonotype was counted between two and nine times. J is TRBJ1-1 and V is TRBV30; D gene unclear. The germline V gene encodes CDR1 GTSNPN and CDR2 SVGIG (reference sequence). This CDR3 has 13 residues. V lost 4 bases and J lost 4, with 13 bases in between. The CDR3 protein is CAWTAGLGTEAFF. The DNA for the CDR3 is TGTGCCTGGACCGCGGGGTTGGGCACTGAAGCTTTCTTT.

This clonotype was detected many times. As DNA, the CDR3 is TGTGCCAGCAGTTTTCCGGGTACCTACAATGAGCAGTTCTTC. Its translation is CASSFPGTYNEQFF. The chain is built from TRBV12-3 or TRBV12-4 and TRBJ2-1; no firm D call. The V and J ends lost 3 bases and 2 bases respectively, with 8 bases between them. The CDR3 runs 14 residues.

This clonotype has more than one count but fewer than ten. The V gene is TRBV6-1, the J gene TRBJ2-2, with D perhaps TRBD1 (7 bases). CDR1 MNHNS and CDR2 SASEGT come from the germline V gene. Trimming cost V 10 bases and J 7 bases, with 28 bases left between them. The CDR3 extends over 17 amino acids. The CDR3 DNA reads TGTGCCACCAGGGGGATGGGGACTGCCGGGATAGGCGGGGAGCTGTTTTTT. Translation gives CATRGMGTAGIGGELFF.